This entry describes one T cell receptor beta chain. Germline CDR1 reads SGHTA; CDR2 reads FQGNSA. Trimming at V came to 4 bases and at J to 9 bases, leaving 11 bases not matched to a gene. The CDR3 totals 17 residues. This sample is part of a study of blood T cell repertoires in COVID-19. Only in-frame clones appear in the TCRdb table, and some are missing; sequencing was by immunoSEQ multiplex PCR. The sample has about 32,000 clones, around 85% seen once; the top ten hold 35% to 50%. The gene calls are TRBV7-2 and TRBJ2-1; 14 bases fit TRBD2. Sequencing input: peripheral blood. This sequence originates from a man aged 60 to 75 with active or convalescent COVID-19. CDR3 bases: TGTGCCAGCAGCTCCAGGACTAGCGGGAGGCCGGGTGGTGAGCAGTTCTTC. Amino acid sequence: CASSSRTSGRPGGEQFF.